This T cell receptor (beta chain) was documented in a study of CD8 T cells in Susac syndrome. The CDR3 extends over 16 amino acids. Germline CDR1 KGHSH, CDR2 LQKENI. J was trimmed by 7 bases and V by 1 base; bases with no gene match: 8. Sequencing of TCR beta drew on CD8+ and CD4+ T cells from blood. Diagnostic criteria defined recently for definite or probable disease were met by the Susac syndrome patients. TEMRA cells were enriched by FACS, while CD8+ and CD4+ T cells were obtained through a negative isolation that was performed magnetically. An input of about 0.5 to 1 ug of RNA was subjected to reverse transcription using random hexamers. One entry per CDR3 protein, called by TCRdb with MiXCR from the immunoSEQ multiplex PCR reads. The sample lists 95,000 to 150,000 distinct CDR3 sequences; approximately 96% were seen once.

This sequence originates from a human donor with Susac syndrome. The chain combines TRBV18 with TRBJ2-7, with 12 bases aligning to TRBD2. Specimen: CD4+ T cells from PBMCs. The CDR3 protein is CASSPRRLAGVPEQYF. The CDR3 DNA follows: TGTGCCAGCTCACCACGTCGACTAGCGGGAGTACCGGAGCAGTACTTC.